These 27 T cell receptor beta chains were sequenced from one sample in a study of a mutant IDH1 vaccine in newly diagnosed glioma. Their specific antigens are unknown. Here immunoSEQ multiplex PCR was the method, and the copy in TCRdb shows in-frame clones only, minus some. The table records tens of thousands of clones, 80% to 90% of them present only once. Time point of the sample: week 23, last vaccination. Every single dose of the vaccine, 300 ug of mutant IDH1 20-mer peptide, came with topical imiquimod. The material was PBMCs, obtained from a glioma patient whose treatment included an IDH1 peptide vaccine. These receptors all stem from a man between 40 and 49 years old with glioma.

The chain combines TRBV29-1 with TRBJ2-1; 7 bases align to TRBD2. V gave up 6 bases and J gave up 4 bases; unmatched junction bases: 9. The length of the CDR3 is 14 residues. Germline assignment: CDR1 SQVTM and CDR2 ANQGSEA. CDR3 DNA: TGCAGCGTCGCCCCTGGCGGGGGATACAATGAGCAGTTCTTC. Encoded protein: CSVAPGGGYNEQFF.

V and J are TRBV18 and TRBJ2-5, with D maybe TRBD2 (6 bases). The J call may be wrong; the DNA end is better matched by TRBJ2-7. CDR1 is KGHSH, CDR2 LQKENI, per germline. This CDR3 is built from 13 residues. The CDR3 region is CASSPGTSGEQYF. Written as DNA, the CDR3 is TGTGCCAGCTCACCGGGGACTTCAGGCGAGCAGTACTTC.

Here the CDR3 reads CASSLVTQASKYNEQFF. CDR3 DNA: TGCGCCAGCAGCTTGGTAACGCAGGCCTCCAAATACAATGAGCAGTTCTTC. The J gene is TRBJ2-1, the V gene TRBV5-1; D is undetermined. The V end was cut by 0 bases, the J end by 4 bases, with 17 bases between. CDR3 length equals 17 residues. CDR1 and CDR2 (germline): SGHRS, YFSETQ.

This chain links TRBV2 with TRBJ2-7; D is undetermined. The CDR3 spans 12 residues. Germline CDR1 is SNHLY and CDR2 is FYNNEI. With 2 bases removed from V and 4 bases from J, the gap between germline ends came to 6 bases. The CDR3 DNA is TGTGCCAGCAGTGAATTTTCATACGAGCAGTACTTC. Encoded protein: CASSEFSYEQYF.

This chain joins TRBV5-1 and TRBJ2-5; D gene ambiguous. The germline V gene has CDR1 SGHRS and CDR2 YFSETQ. V gave up 0 bases and J gave up 0 bases, with 12 bases separating them. CDR3 size: 16 residues. This CDR3 is CASSLGVSLNQETQYF. CDR3 in DNA: TGCGCCAGCAGCTTGGGGGTTAGCTTAAACCAAGAGACCCAGTACTTC.

The rearrangement links TRBV6-1 to TRBJ2-7; no clear D gene. V was pared by 0 bases and J by 0 bases, with 9 bases between. Germline CDR1 reads MNHNS; CDR2 reads SASEGT. CDR3 size: 15 residues. DNA of the CDR3: TGTGCCAGCAGTGAAGCAGACTCGATCTCCTACGAGCAGTACTTC. This gives the protein CASSEADSISYEQYF.

The chain has TRBV14 and TRBJ2-1; D is unclear. The CDR3 spans 14 residues. Trimming left V 1 base short and J 0 bases short, with 4 bases between. Germline V lookup: CDR1 SGHDN, CDR2 FVKESK. The CDR3 here is CASSQGSSYNEQFF. In nucleotides, the CDR3 is TGTGCCAGCAGCCAAGGATCCTCCTACAATGAGCAGTTCTTC.

This clone was seen a few times. V is TRBV6-5 and J is TRBJ1-5; no firm D call. V lost 6 bases, J lost 5 bases, and 8 bases lay in between. The CDR3 has 12 amino acids. From germline, CDR1 is MNHEY and CDR2 SVGAGI. CDR3 DNA sequence: TGTGCCAGCAGGCGCGGAGATCAGCCCCAGCATTTT. Translation gives CASRRGDQPQHF.

This clone turned up a few times. This chain connects TRBV9 to TRBJ2-7, with 15 bases aligning to TRBD2. The V and J ends lost 4 bases and 3 bases, in that order; junction bases with no gene match: 14. There are 19 residues in the CDR3. CDR1 is SGDLS, CDR2 YYNGEE, per germline. The CDR3 loop is CASSPQGLAGGPRNYEQYF. DNA for the CDR3: TGTGCCAGCAGCCCGCAGGGACTAGCGGGAGGTCCTAGAAACTACGAGCAGTACTTC.

The CDR3 DNA is TGTGCCAGCAGCCAGTTGGGGATGGTCGAAAAACTGTTTTTT. This sequence encodes CASSQLGMVEKLFF. The V and J genes are TRBV5-5 and TRBJ1-4; D unclear. CDR3 length: 14 residues. CDR1 is SGHKS, CDR2 YYEKEE, per germline (reference sequence). With 4 bases removed from V and 8 bases from J, the gap between germline ends came to 15 bases.

V gene TRBV25-1 combines with J gene TRBJ2-7; 11 positions agree with TRBD2. The CDR3 contains 14 residues. The ends lost 9 bases at V and 2 bases at J; junction bases unmatched: 6. Germline V gene sequence: CDR1 MGHDK, CDR2 SYGVNS. The DNA of the CDR3 is TGTGCCAGTAGTAGCGGGAGGGCCCCCTACGAGCAGTACTTC. Translating it yields CASSSGRAPYEQYF.

The V call is TRBV7-8, the J call TRBJ1-4; perhaps TRBD1 as D (6 bases). CDR3 size: 14 residues. Germline CDR1 and CDR2: SGHVS and FQNEAQ. Trimming took 5 bases from V and 2 from J, leaving 9 bases between them. CDR3 nucleotide sequence: TGTGCCAGCAGCGGACAGATCACTAATGAAAAACTGTTTTTT. Translated: CASSGQITNEKLFF.

The chain joins TRBV20-1 to TRBJ2-5; no clear D gene. The V end was cut by 0 bases, the J end by 14 bases, with 13 bases between. The CDR3 extends over 11 amino acids. CDR1 is DFQATT, CDR2 SNEGSKA, per germline (reference sequence). CDR3 residues: CSARDLVSPYF. Written as DNA, the CDR3 is TGCAGTGCTAGAGATTTGGTATCCCCTTACTTC.

This chain connects TRBV7-2 to TRBJ2-3; D remains ambiguous. The germline V and J ends were trimmed by 5 bases and 6 bases, with 6 bases remaining between them. CDR1 and CDR2 (germline): SGHTA, FQGNSA. The CDR3 is 11 amino acids. The CDR3 sequence: CASSPWDTQYF. The CDR3 DNA sequence: TGTGCCAGCAGCCCGTGGGATACGCAGTATTTT.

CDR3 region: CASRRGPQTDTIYF. CDR3 coding DNA: TGTGCCAGCAGGAGGGGACCCCAGACGGACACCATATATTTT. The chain couples TRBV6-1 to TRBJ1-3; maybe TRBD1 (5 bases). CDR1 and CDR2 from the germline V gene are MNHNS and SASEGT. With 6 bases removed from V and 8 bases from J, the gap between germline ends came to 17 bases. This CDR3 is 14 amino acids long.

CDR3: CASRLRQGLYNEQFF. The CDR3 DNA is TGTGCAAGTCGCCTAAGACAGGGCCTGTACAATGAGCAGTTCTTC. The chain links TRBV12-2 to TRBJ2-1; the DNA was not used to check the table's D call, TRBD1. TRBV12-2 is deemed a pseudogene. This CDR3 is built from 15 residues.

The rearrangement joins TRBV19 to TRBJ2-1; 9 bases line up with TRBD2. V lost 3 bases to trimming and J lost 7 bases; unmatched junction nucleotides: 7. Germline lookup yields CDR1 LNHDA and CDR2 SQIVND (reference sequence). The CDR3 has 15 residues. The CDR3 protein is CASSIGGRAGNEQFF. The CDR3 nucleotides read TGTGCCAGTAGTATTGGCGGGAGGGCCGGTAATGAGCAGTTCTTC.

This clone was detected a few times. The V and J genes are TRBV7-2 and TRBJ1-5; D may be TRBD1 (5 bases). The length of the CDR3 is 13 residues. V was clipped by 5 bases and J by 2 bases, with 7 bases between them. Germline CDR1 SGHTA, CDR2 FQGNSA. For the CDR3, the DNA is TGTGCCAGCAGCGGGACCGGCAATCAGCCCCAGCATTTT. It specifies CASSGTGNQPQHF.

The chain recombines TRBV6-5 with TRBJ1-1; D uncertain. CDR1 is MNHEY and CDR2 is SVGAGI in the germline V gene. The CDR3 is 13 amino acids. Between the trimmed V and J ends, which lost 6 bases and 5 bases, there was a span of 13 bases. The CDR3 DNA reads as TGTGCCAGCAGAACCGGCTTGGGGACTGAAGCTTTCTTT. This sequence encodes CASRTGLGTEAFF.

The genes are TRBV4-2 and TRBJ2-4, with a weak D call TRBD1 (6 bases). The CDR3 is made up of 13 amino acids. Germline V gives CDR1 LGHNA, CDR2 YNFKEQ. Trimming removed 4 bases at V and 6 bases at J, with 10 bases between. The CDR3 DNA reads as TGTGCCAGCAGCCCCCGGGACACAAACATTCAGTACTTC. Translation gives CASSPRDTNIQYF.

The J gene is TRBJ2-7, the V gene TRBV5-6, with D tentatively TRBD1 (6 bases). V shed 6 bases and J shed 0 bases, with 22 bases lying between them. CDR1 is SGHDT and CDR2 is YYEEEE in the germline V gene. This CDR3 has 17 residues. The CDR3 protein is CASNPDSLGASSYEQYF. DNA of the CDR3: TGTGCCAGCAACCCGGACAGCCTAGGGGCGAGCTCCTACGAGCAGTACTTC.

The chain recombines TRBV28 with TRBJ2-5; 8 nucleotides match TRBD1. Germline lookup yields CDR1 MDHEN and CDR2 SYDVKM. The CDR3 has 13 amino acids. V dropped 6 bases and J dropped 5; count of bases not matched to a gene: 5. The CDR3 DNA is TGTGCCAGCAGCGACAGGGGTGGCGAGACCCAGTACTTC. It codes for CASSDRGGETQYF.

The gene calls are TRBV19 and TRBJ2-3; weak D call: TRBD2 (5 bases). Between the trimmed V and J ends, which lost 3 bases and 2 bases, there was a span of 21 bases. Germline loops: CDR1 LNHDA, CDR2 SQIVND (reference sequence). The CDR3 totals 18 residues. The CDR3 sequence: CASSMWLAAQVNTDTQYF. CDR3 DNA: TGTGCCAGTAGTATGTGGCTAGCAGCCCAGGTTAACACAGATACGCAGTATTTT.

This sequence joins TRBV6-1 and TRBJ2-1, with 12 bases identical to TRBD2. V lost 11 bases and J lost 2; bases outside the gene matches: 4. The germline V gene has CDR1 MNHNS and CDR2 SASEGT. The CDR3 sequence is 14 residues long. This CDR3 is CAGGTSGPYNEQFF. CDR3 bases: TGTGCCGGGGGGACTAGCGGGCCCTACAATGAGCAGTTCTTC.

The chain recombines TRBV27 with TRBJ2-7; 7 bases are shared with TRBD1. Germline V gene data show CDR1 as MNHEY and CDR2 as SMNVEV (reference sequence). The CDR3 runs 12 residues. V lost 2 bases and J lost 9; bases outside the gene matches: 4. CDR3 region: CASSLTGVVQYF. The CDR3 DNA follows: TGTGCCAGCAGTTTAACAGGGGTGGTGCAGTACTTC.

The chain couples TRBV5-1 to TRBJ2-1; 7 positions match TRBD1. V lost 4 bases and J lost 6; bases outside the gene matches: 13. Germline CDR1 reads SGHRS; CDR2 reads YFSETQ. CDR3 length: 16 amino acids. CDR3 sequence reads: CASSPPLGTAPNEQFF. The CDR3 nucleotides read TGCGCCAGCAGCCCCCCCTTAGGGACAGCCCCCAATGAGCAGTTCTTC.

The chain joins TRBV5-1 to TRBJ1-2, with TRBD1 matching 7 bases. CDR1 and CDR2 (germline): SGHRS, YFSETQ. The CDR3 has 15 amino acids. Trimming cost V 5 bases and J 8 bases; bases outside gene matches: 15. The CDR3 spells CASSRAFQGVDGYTF. CDR3 bases: TGCGCCAGCAGTCGGGCTTTTCAGGGGGTTGACGGCTACACCTTC.